This T cell receptor beta chain was sequenced for a study of post-analysis software for immune sequencing data (dated by TCRdb to between 2015 and 2017). At the level of the whole study: The recorded disease courses included relapsing-remitting, secondary progressive and progressive-relapsing multiple sclerosis, and some patients had no subtype annotation. The patient repertoires were set against ten to eleven previously published healthy control repertoires from donors whose ages ranged from roughly 6 to 27 years. A subset of samples was prepared in parallel using single-end sample barcoding, then pooled and co-amplified after Illumina adapter ligation.

Libraries were made using PCR. The sequencer was an Illumina HiSeq 2500. To reduce PCR and sequencing biases, unique molecular identifiers were incorporated into the TCR beta cDNA libraries. Per 1 to 10 million input T cells, approximately 500,000 cDNA molecules were obtained, such that each molecule approximated one T cell. The patient libraries were prepared and sequenced with the same protocol used for the earlier healthy control dataset. Within a given batch, samples were prepared together, multiplexed and sequenced on the same HiSeq lane. The original pipeline was this. MIGEC handled the raw barcoded reads, throwing out single-read molecular identifier groups before consensus assembly and CDR3 extraction. VDJtools was used for post-analysis of the clonotype tables, and diversity was normalized by down-sampling every dataset to the size of the smallest sample. Repertoire overlap clustering matched CDR3 amino acid but not nucleotide sequences to correct batch-related cross-sample contamination. TCRdb passed the public sequencing reads through fastp at Q25 and MiXCR, retaining productive beta sequences. Entries that share a CDR3 protein sequence are merged under the most common genes and DNA. TCRdb, not the authors, supplied the V and J calls. This sample lists approximately 570,000 distinct CDR3 sequences; around 47% were detected once. Approximately 1.7% of the sample rests with the top ten.

Comments on this clonotype: This receptor's antigen is unknown. Per-base quality was not reported, and no clone a single base away is much larger than it.

Its CDR3 holds 18 amino acids, cysteine through phenylalanine. This entry keeps only the CDR3 DNA: 54 bases, framed from base 1. From the germline V gene, CDR1 is MNHNS and CDR2 is SASEGT. Relative to germline, V is 6 bases shorter and J is 0 bases shorter, with 18 bases between their ends. To demonstrate the VDJtools post-analysis software, TCR beta repertoires were profiled from the peripheral blood of 10 to 15 young patients with multiple sclerosis. Multiple sclerosis patients were children and adolescents aged roughly 6 to 17 years. General findings and caveats noted by the study authors: The control group was slightly older than the multiple sclerosis patient group. Significantly higher frequencies in patients than in controls were found for several TRBV segments, including TRBV5-6, TRBV5-1 and TRBV20-1. Direct clustering with F measure revealed strong co-clustering of samples prepared in the same batch, which led to a batch-effect correction. Multiple sclerosis patients had significantly lower normalized Chao1 diversity than controls, a result that suggests substantial peripheral T-cell clonal expansion.

Sequenced input: blood. The V gene is TRBV6-1 and the J gene is TRBJ2-6; the D gene is possibly TRBD1 or TRBD2, with 5 bases matching each. The sequence derives from a girl aged 5-17 years with multiple sclerosis. The CDR3 amino acid sequence is: CASSDVPGRGSGANVLTF. The DNA is TGTGCCAGCAGCGACGTCCCGGGACGGGGCTCTGGGGCCAACGTCCTGACTTTC.